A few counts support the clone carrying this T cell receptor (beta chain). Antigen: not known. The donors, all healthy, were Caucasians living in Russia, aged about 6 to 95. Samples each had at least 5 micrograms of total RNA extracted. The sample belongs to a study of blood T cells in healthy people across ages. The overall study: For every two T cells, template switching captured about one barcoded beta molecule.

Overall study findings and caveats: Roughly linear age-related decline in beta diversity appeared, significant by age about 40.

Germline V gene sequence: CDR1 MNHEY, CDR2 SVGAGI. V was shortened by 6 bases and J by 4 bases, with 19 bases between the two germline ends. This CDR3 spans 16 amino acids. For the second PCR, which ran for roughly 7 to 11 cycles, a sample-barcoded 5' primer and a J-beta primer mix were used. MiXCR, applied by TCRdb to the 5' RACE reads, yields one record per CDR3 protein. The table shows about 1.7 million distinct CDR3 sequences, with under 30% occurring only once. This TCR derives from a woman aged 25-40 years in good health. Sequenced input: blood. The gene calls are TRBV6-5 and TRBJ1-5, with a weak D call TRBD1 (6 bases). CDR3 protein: CASSPLQGTRNQPQHF. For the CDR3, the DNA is TGTGCCAGCAGCCCATTGCAGGGGACTCGGAATCAGCCCCAGCATTTT.